This T cell receptor (beta chain) was sequenced in a study of response to subunit inactivated influenza vaccine. Study-wide results and limits: Only a handful of new T cells, the authors suggested, are recruited with each seasonal influenza vaccination.

With regard to this clonotype: Its antigen is unknown.

The V and J ends lost 1 base and 0 bases, in that order; junction bases with no gene match: 2. There are 16 residues in the CDR3. CDR1 is SGHVS and CDR2 is FQNEAQ in the germline V gene. TCRdb fed the RT-PCR reads into MiXCR, producing one record per CDR3 protein. The profile shows 530,000 or so distinct CDR3 sequences, about 15% of them singletons. The J gene is TRBJ2-4, the V gene TRBV7-8; 8 bases match TRBD1. The specimen was PBMCs from blood, collected 11 to 12 days after vaccination. The TCR comes from a man aged 45-65 years who received an inactivated influenza vaccine. The CDR3 loop is CASSLVGTGAKNIQYF. For the CDR3, the DNA is TGTGCCAGCAGCTTAGTGGGGACAGGAGCCAAAAACATTCAGTACTTC.